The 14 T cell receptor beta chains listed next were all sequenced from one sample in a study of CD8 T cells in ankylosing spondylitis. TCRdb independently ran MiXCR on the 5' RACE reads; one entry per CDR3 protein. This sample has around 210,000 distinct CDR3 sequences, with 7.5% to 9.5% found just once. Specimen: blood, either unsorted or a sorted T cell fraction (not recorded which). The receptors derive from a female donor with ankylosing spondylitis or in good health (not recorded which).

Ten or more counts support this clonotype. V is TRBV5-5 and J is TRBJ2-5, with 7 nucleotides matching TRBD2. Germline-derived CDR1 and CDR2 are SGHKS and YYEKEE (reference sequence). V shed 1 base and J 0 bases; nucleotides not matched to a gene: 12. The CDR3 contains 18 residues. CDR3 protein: CASSLTGSAGEYQETQYF. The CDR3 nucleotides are TGTGCCAGCAGCTTGACCGGCTCGGCGGGAGAGTACCAAGAGACCCAGTACTTC.

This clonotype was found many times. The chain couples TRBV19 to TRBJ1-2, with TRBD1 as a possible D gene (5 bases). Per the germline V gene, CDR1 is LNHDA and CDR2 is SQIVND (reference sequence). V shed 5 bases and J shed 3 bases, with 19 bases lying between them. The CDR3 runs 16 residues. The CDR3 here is CASSSPHQGDDYGYTF. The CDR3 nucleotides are TGTGCCAGTAGTTCCCCTCACCAGGGAGACGACTATGGCTACACCTTC. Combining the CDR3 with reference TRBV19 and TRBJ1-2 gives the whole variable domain DGGITQSPKYLFRKEGQNVTLSCEQNLNHDAMYWYRQDPGQGLRLIYYSQIVNDFQKGDIAEGYSVSREKKESFPLTVTSAQKNPTAFYLCASSSPHQGDDYGYTFGSGTRLTVV.

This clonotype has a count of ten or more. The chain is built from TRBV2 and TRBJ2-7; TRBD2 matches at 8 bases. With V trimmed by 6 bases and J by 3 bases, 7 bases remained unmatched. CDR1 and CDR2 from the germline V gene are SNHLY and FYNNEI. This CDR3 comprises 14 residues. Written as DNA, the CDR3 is TGTGCCAGCAGGCGGGAACGGGAGGGCTACGAGCAGTACTTC. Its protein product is CASRREREGYEQYF.

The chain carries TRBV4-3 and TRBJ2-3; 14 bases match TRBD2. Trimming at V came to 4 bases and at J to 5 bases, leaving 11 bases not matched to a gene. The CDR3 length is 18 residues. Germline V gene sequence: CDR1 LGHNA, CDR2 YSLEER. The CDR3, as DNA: TGCGCCAGCAGCCGATCGAGACTAGCGGGAGGGCAGGGAGATACGCAGTATTTT. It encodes CASSRSRLAGGQGDTQYF.

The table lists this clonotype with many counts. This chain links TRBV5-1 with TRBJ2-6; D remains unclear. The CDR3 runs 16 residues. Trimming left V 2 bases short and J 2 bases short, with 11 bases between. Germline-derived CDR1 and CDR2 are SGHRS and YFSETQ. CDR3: CASSFGYSAGANVLTF. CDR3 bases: TGCGCCAGCAGCTTCGGTTACAGTGCTGGGGCCAACGTCCTGACTTTC.

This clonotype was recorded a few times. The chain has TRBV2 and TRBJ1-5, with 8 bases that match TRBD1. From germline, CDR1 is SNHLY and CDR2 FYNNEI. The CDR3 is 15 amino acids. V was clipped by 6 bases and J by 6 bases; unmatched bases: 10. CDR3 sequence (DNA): TGTGCCAGCAGCTCCCGGACAGGGAACGCTCAGCCCCAGCATTTT. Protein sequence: CASSSRTGNAQPQHF.

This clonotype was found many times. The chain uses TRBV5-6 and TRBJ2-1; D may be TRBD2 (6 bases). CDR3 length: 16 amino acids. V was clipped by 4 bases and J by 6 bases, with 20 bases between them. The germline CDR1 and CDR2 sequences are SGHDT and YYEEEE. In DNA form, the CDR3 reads TGTGCCAGCAGCAGGGAGGCCTCCCGGCGGTTCAATGAGCAGTTCTTC. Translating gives CASSREASRRFNEQFF.

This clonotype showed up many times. CDR3 coding DNA: TGTGCCAGCAGTTTAACCCGTGAAACCGGGGAGCTGTTTTTT. Amino acids: CASSLTRETGELFF. This chain connects TRBV12-3 or TRBV12-4 to TRBJ2-2; D not certain. CDR3 length: 14 amino acids. Trimming removed 2 bases from V and 5 bases from J, with 9 bases in between.

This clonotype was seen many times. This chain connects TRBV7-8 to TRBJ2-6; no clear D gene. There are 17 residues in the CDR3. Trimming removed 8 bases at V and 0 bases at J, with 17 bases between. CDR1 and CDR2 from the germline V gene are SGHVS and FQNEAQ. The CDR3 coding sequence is TGTGCCAGCGGATTCAGCGACACGTACTCTGGGGCCAACGTCCTGACTTTC. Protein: CASGFSDTYSGANVLTF.

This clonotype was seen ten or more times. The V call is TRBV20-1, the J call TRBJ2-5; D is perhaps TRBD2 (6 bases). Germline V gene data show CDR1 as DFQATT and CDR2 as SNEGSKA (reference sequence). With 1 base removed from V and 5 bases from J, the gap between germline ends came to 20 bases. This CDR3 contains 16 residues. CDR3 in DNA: TGCAGTGCTAGAGCTTTACGGGGGTTTTCTGTGGAGACCCAGTACTTC. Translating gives CSARALRGFSVETQYF.

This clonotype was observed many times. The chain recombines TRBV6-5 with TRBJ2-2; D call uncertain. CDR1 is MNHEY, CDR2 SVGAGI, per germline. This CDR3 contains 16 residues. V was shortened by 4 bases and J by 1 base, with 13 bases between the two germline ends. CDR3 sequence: CASSSMTLQNTGELFF. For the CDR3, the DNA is TGTGCCAGCAGTTCCATGACACTCCAGAACACCGGGGAGCTGTTTTTT.

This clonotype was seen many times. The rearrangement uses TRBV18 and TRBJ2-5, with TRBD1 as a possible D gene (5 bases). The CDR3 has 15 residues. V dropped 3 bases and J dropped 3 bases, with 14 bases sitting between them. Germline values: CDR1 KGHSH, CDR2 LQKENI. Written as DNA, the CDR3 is TGTGCCAGCTCACCTCTTCAGGGTCCCAAAGAGACCCAGTACTTC. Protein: CASSPLQGPKETQYF.

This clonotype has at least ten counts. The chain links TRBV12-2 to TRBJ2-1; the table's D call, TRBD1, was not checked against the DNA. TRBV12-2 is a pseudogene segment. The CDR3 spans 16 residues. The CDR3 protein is CASRPPWDRLHNEQFF. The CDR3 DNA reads TGTGCAAGTCGACCCCCTTGGGACAGGCTTCACAATGAGCAGTTCTTC.

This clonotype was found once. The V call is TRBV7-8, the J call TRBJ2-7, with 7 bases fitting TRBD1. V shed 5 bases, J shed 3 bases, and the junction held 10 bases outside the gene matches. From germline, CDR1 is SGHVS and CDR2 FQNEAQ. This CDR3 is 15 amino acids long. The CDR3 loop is CASSPETPGGYEQYF. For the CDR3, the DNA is TGTGCCAGCAGCCCCGAGACCCCAGGGGGCTACGAGCAGTACTTC.